These 9 T cell receptor beta chains were sequenced from one sample in a study of T-cell reconstitution after alpha-beta-depleted transplantation in children. Construction of the TCRbeta library involved unique molecular identifiers. TCRdb fed the PCR reads into MiXCR, producing one record per CDR3 protein. The sample shows some 180,000 distinct CDR3 sequences, approximately 7% of them seen only once. The sequencing used PBMCs, collected before TCRalphabeta/CD19-depleted stem cell transplant. The receptors shown here come from a boy between 2 and 10 years old with acute lymphoblastic leukemia, due to receive a stem cell transplant.

The chain uses TRBV7-2 and TRBJ2-1; no firm D call. Between the trimmed V and J ends, which lost 5 bases and 8 bases, there was a span of 10 bases. Germline V lookup: CDR1 SGHTA, CDR2 FQGNSA. CDR3 size: 12 residues. The CDR3: CASSLRRYEQFF. The CDR3 bases are TGTGCCAGCAGCCTCCGGCGCTATGAGCAGTTCTTC. The full variable domain, with the rest looked up from reference TRBV7-2 and TRBJ2-1, is GAGVSQSPSNKVTEKGKDVELRCDPISGHTALYWYRQSLGQGLEFLIYFQGNSAPDKSGLPSDRFSAERTGGSVSTLTIQRTQQEDSAVYLCASSLRRYEQFFGPGTRLTVL.

This clonotype was counted only a few times. The chain combines TRBV7-9 with TRBJ2-7, with 7 bases matching TRBD1. The ends lost 5 bases at V and 3 bases at J; junction bases unmatched: 7. The CDR3 has 14 amino acids. Germline V gene lookup returns CDR1 SEHNR and CDR2 FQNEAQ (reference sequence). The CDR3 sequence is CASSDGTESYEQYF. The CDR3 DNA reads TGTGCCAGCAGCGACGGGACAGAGAGCTACGAGCAGTACTTC.

V gene TRBV7-8 combines with J gene TRBJ2-1; D remains ambiguous. V was clipped by 4 bases and J by 6 bases, with 7 bases between them. Germline V lookup: CDR1 SGHVS, CDR2 FQNEAQ. This CDR3 region has 12 residues. CDR3 nucleotide sequence: TGTGCCAGCAGCTCAAGGATCAATGAGCAGTTCTTC. This gives the protein CASSSRINEQFF.

This clonotype came up many times. The CDR3 nucleotides read TGTGCCAGCAGCTTTTGGGCGGGGTCGGTTGATGGCTACACCTTC. This encodes CASSFWAGSVDGYTF. The genes are TRBV7-2 and TRBJ1-2; no clear D gene. The CDR3 covers 15 residues. V was cut by 3 bases and J by 6 bases, with 17 bases left in between. The germline V gene encodes CDR1 SGHTA and CDR2 FQGNSA.

This clonotype has just a few counts. The CDR3 DNA follows: TGCAGTGCTTCCTTGGGAAGGGGATTAAACATTCAGTACTTC. Residues: CSASLGRGLNIQYF. The chain carries TRBV20-1 and TRBJ2-4, with D possibly TRBD1 on 5 matching bases. This CDR3 contains 14 residues. The V gene lost 5 bases and the J gene lost 6 bases, with 17 bases spanning the gap. Germline V CDR1 and CDR2: DFQATT, SNEGSKA (reference sequence).

The chain is built from TRBV5-4 and TRBJ2-5; 8 positions agree with TRBD2. CDR3 length: 16 amino acids. Germline V gives CDR1 SGHNT, CDR2 YYREEE (reference sequence). Losses at the gene ends were 0 bases for V and 1 base for J; bases not matched to a gene: 5. The CDR3 spells CASSLDGLAGQETQYF. The CDR3 DNA reads TGTGCCAGCAGCTTGGACGGGCTAGCGGGCCAAGAGACCCAGTACTTC. The full variable domain, with the rest looked up from reference TRBV5-4 and TRBJ2-5, is ETGVTQSPTHLIKTRGQQVTLRCSSQSGHNTVSWYQQALGQGPQFIFQYYREEENGRGNFPPRFSGLQFPNYSSELNVNALELDDSALYLCASSLDGLAGQETQYFGPGTRLLVL.

The sample holds many counts of this clonotype. The chain joins TRBV5-5 to TRBJ2-5; D is unresolved. The V end was cut by 2 bases, the J end by 4 bases, with 9 bases between. CDR3 length equals 13 residues. Germline lookup yields CDR1 SGHKS and CDR2 YYEKEE (reference sequence). The CDR3: CASSFGRPETQYF. The CDR3 region has the DNA TGTGCCAGCAGCTTCGGGCGGCCAGAGACCCAGTACTTC.

This clonotype showed up just a few times. This rearrangement joins TRBV7-2 to TRBJ1-2; D is possibly TRBD1 (6 bases). The V gene's germline CDR1 is SGHTA and CDR2 FQGNSA. V was clipped by 4 bases and J by 0 bases, with 12 bases between them. There are 15 residues in the CDR3. DNA for the CDR3: TGTGCCAGCAGCTCAGATGGGGGCTCTAACTATGGCTACACCTTC. Its translation is CASSSDGGSNYGYTF.

This clonotype was detected ten times or more. V gene TRBV29-1 combines with J gene TRBJ2-2, with 7 nucleotides matching TRBD1. Trimming at V came to 7 bases and at J to 4 bases, leaving 12 bases not matched to a gene. The V gene's germline CDR1 is SQVTM and CDR2 ANQGSEA. This CDR3 comprises 15 residues. Here the CDR3 DNA reads TGCAGCGGGGGGACAGCCCTAGGGCCCACCGGGGAGCTGTTTTTT. It codes for CSGGTALGPTGELFF.